This TCR beta chain was retrieved from a study of T cells in Graves' hyperthyroidism and ophthalmopathy. With regard to this clonotype: What it binds is not known. One base away lies a much larger clone, so this may be a sequencing read error.

Notes on the study in general: Separating ophthalmopathy from stable hyperthyroidism was achieved by a 13 V-J model. In blood, most of the thyroid clonotypes expanded above 0.001 were also present.

Exclusion of patients followed from uncontrolled infection, other autoimmune disease, pregnancy or lactation. Diagnoses were made from clinical symptoms, serum measures (thyroxine and TRAb), thyroid ultrasound and orbital computed tomography. The source material, RNA transcripts, was used to amplify TCR beta CDR3 regions. The HTBI primer set was used in a first-round RT-PCR of the TCR CDR3. TCRdb re-derived calls from the multiplex PCR reads in MiXCR, one entry per CDR3 protein. The table lists about 640,000 distinct CDR3 sequences, 45% of them singletons. The germline gives CDR1 SEHNR, CDR2 FQNEAQ (reference sequence). Unmatched junction bases numbered 4, after V lost 3 bases and J lost 9 bases. This CDR3 has 12 residues.

Sample: peripheral blood or thyroid tissue (not recorded which). This TCR derives from an adult man with Graves' disease, either hyperthyroidism or ophthalmopathy (not recorded which). V usage is TRBV7-9 and J usage is TRBJ1-1; 7 bases are a match to TRBD1. CDR3 DNA sequence: TGTGCCAGCAGCTTGGGACAGAATCAAGCTTTCTTT. It specifies CASSLGQNQAFF.